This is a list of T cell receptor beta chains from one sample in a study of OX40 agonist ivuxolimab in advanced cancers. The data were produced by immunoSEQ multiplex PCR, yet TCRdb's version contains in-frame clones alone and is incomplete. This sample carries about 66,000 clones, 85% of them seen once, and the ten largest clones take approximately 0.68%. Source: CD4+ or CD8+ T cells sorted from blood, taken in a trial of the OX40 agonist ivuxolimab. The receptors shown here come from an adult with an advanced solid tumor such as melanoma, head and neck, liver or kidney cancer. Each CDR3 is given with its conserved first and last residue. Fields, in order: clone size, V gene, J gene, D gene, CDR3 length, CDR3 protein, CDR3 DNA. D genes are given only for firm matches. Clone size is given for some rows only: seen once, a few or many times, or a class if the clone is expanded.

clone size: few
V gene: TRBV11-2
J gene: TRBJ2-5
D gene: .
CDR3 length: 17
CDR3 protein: CASSWGGRGTNKETQYF
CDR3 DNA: TGTGCCAGCAGCTGGGGCGGGCGGGGAACCAACAAAGAGACCCAGTACTTC

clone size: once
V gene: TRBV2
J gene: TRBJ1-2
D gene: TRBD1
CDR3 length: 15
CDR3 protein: CASSGDRGSGGGYTF
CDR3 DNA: TGTGCCAGCAGTGGGGACAGGGGTTCGGGAGGAGGCTACACCTTC

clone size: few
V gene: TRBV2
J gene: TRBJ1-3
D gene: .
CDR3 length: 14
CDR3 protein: CASGKGSSGNTIYF
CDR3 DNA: TGTGCCAGCGGTAAAGGGTCCTCTGGAAACACCATATATTTT

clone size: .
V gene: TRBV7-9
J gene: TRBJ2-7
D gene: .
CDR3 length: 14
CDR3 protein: CASSPTTTTYEQYF
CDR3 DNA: TGTGCCAGCAGCCCGACGACAACAACCTACGAGCAGTACTTC

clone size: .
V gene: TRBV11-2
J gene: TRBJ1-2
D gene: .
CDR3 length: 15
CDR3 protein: CASSLGRQGVGGYTF
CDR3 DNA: TGTGCCAGCAGCTTAGGCCGGCAGGGAGTGGGGGGCTACACCTTC

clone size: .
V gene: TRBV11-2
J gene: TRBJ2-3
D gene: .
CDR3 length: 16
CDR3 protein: CASSLGRLGGTDTQYF
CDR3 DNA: TGTGCCAGCAGCTTAGGGCGCCTGGGGGGCACAGATACGCAGTATTTT

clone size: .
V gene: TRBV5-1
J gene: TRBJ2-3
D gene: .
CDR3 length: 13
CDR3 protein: CASSFWGRDTQYF
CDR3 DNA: TGCGCCAGCAGCTTTTGGGGGCGAGATACGCAGTATTTT

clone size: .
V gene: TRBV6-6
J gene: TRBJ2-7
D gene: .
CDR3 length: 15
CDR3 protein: CASSYSGAQPYEQYF
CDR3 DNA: TGTGCCAGCAGTTACTCAGGGGCGCAACCTTACGAGCAGTACTTC

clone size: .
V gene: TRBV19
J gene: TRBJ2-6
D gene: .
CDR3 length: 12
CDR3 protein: CASSTGANVLTF
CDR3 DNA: TGTGCCAGTAGTACCGGGGCCAACGTCCTGACTTTC

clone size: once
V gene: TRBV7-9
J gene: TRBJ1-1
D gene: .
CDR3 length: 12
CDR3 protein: CASSFRGLEAFF
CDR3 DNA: TGTGCCAGCAGCTTCCGGGGACTTGAAGCTTTCTTT

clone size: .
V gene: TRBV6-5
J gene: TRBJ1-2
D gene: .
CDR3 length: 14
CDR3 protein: CASREGGSNYGYTF
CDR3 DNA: TGTGCCAGCAGGGAGGGAGGAAGTAACTATGGCTACACCTTC

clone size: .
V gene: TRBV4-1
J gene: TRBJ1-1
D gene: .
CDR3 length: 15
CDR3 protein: CASSRGARWDTEAFF
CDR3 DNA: TGCGCCAGCAGCAGGGGGGCCCGGTGGGACACTGAAGCTTTCTTT

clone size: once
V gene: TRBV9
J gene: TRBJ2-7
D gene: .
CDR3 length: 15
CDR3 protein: CASGVSPSPGEEQYF
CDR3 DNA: TGTGCCAGCGGCGTATCCCCTTCCCCCGGGGAAGAGCAGTACTTC

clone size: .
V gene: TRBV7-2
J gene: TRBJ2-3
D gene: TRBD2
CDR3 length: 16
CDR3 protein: CASSFSAGVLTDTQYF
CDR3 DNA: TGTGCCAGCAGCTTTTCAGCGGGGGTGCTCACAGATACGCAGTATTTT

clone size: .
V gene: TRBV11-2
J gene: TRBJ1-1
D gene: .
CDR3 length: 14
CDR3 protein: CASSILTGNTEAFF
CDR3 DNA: TGTGCCAGCAGTATATTGACAGGGAACACTGAAGCTTTCTTT

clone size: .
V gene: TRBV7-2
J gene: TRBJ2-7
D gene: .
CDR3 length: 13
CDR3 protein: CASSLASSYEQYF
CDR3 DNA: TGTGCCAGCAGCTTAGCTTCGTCCTACGAGCAGTACTTC

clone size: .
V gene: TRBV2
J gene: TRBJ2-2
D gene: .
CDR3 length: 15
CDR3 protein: CASSEDRGGAGELFF
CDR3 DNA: TGTGCCAGCAGTGAAGACCGGGGCGGTGCCGGGGAGCTGTTTTTT

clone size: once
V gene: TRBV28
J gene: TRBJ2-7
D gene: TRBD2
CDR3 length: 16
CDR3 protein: CASSPSGGEIPYEQYF
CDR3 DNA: TGTGCCAGCAGCCCTAGCGGGGGGGAAATCCCCTACGAGCAGTACTTC

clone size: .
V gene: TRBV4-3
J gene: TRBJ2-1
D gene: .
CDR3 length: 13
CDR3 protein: CASSLILETEQFF
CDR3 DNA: TGCGCCAGCAGCTTAATTCTGGAGACAGAGCAGTTCTTC

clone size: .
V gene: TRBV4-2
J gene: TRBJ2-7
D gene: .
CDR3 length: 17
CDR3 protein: CASSQDKGTAGSYEQYF
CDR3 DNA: TGTGCCAGCAGCCAAGACAAAGGGACGGCGGGGTCCTACGAGCAGTACTTC

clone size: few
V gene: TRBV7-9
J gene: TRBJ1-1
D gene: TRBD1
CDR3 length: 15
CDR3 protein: CASSLGQGSDTEAFF
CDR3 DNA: TGTGCCAGCAGCTTAGGACAGGGTTCAGACACTGAAGCTTTCTTT

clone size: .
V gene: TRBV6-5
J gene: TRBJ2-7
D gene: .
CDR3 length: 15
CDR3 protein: CASSYSGRKGYEQYF
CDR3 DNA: TGTGCCAGCAGTTACTCAGGGCGTAAGGGCTACGAGCAGTACTTC

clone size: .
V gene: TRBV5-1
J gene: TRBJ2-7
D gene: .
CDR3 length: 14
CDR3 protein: CASSFGDPSYEQYF
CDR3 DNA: TGCGCCAGCAGCTTTGGTGACCCGTCCTACGAGCAGTACTTC

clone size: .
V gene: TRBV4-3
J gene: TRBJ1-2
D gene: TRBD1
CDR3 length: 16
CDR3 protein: CASSPRGTGVIEGYTF
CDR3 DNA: TGCGCCAGCAGCCCGAGGGGGACAGGGGTGATCGAGGGCTACACCTTC

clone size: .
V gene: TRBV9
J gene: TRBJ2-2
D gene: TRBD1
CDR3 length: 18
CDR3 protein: CASSPHLTGGADTGELFF
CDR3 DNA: TGTGCCAGCAGCCCCCACCTCACAGGGGGCGCGGACACCGGGGAGCTGTTTTTT

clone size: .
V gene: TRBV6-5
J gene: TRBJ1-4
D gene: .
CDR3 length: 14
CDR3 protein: CASSLRGEDEKLFF
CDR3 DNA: TGTGCCAGCAGCTTACGAGGGGAGGATGAAAAACTGTTTTTT

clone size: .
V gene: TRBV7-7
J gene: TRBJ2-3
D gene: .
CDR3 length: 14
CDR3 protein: CASSQGGYTDTQYF
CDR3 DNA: TGTGCCAGCAGTCAGGGGGGATACACAGATACGCAGTATTTT

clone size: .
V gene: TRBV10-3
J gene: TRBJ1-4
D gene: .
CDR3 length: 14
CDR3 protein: CAISVGPGYEKLFF
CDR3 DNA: TGTGCCATCAGTGTAGGACCCGGGTATGAGAAACTGTTTTTT

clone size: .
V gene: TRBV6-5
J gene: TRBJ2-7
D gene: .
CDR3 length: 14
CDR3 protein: CASSFAPATYEQYF
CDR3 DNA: TGTGCCAGCAGTTTCGCCCCCGCGACCTACGAGCAGTACTTC

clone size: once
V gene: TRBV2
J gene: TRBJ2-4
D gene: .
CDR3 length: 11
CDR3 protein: CASSEENIQYF
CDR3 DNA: TGTGCCAGCAGTGAGGAAAACATTCAGTACTTC

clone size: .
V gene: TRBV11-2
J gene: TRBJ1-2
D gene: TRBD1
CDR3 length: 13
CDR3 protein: CASSQGQGGGYTF
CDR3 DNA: TGTGCCAGCAGCCAAGGACAGGGAGGTGGCTACACCTTC

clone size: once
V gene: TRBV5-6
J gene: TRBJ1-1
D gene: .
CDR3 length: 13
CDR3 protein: CASTYWENTEAFF
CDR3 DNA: TGTGCCAGCACCTATTGGGAGAACACTGAAGCTTTCTTT

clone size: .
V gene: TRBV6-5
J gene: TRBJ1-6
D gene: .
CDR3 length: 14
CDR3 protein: CASSPAQHNSPLHF
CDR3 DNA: TGTGCCAGCAGCCCCGCCCAACATAATTCACCCCTCCACTTT

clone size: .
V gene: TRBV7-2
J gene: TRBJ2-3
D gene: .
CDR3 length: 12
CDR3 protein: CASSPITDTQYF
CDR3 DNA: TGTGCCAGCAGCCCCATCACAGATACGCAGTATTTT

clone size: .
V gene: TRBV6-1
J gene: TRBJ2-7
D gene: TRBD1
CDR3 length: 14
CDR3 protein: CASNGQGSFYEQYF
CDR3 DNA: TGTGCCAGCAACGGACAGGGGAGTTTCTACGAGCAGTACTTC

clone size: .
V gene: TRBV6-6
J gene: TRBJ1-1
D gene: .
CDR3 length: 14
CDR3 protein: CASSWGQRNTEAFF
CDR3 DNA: TGTGCCAGCAGTTGGGGACAAAGGAACACTGAAGCTTTCTTT

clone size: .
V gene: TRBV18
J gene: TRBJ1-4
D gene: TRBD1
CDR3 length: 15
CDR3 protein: CASSRATGGTEKLFF
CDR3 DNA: TGTGCCAGCTCACGGGCTACAGGGGGAACCGAAAAACTGTTTTTT

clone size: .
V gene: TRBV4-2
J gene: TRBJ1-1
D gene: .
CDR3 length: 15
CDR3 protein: CASSLTRQENTEAFF
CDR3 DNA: TGTGCCAGCAGCCTTACCAGACAGGAGAACACTGAAGCTTTCTTT

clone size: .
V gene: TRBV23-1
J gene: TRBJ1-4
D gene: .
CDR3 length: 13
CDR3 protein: CASRILSSSKLFF
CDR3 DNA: TGCGCCAGCAGAATTCTGTCGTCAAGTAAACTGTTTTTT

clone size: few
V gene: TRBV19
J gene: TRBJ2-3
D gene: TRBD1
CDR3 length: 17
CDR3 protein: CASSPGTGRGYTDTQYF
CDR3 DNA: TGTGCCAGTAGTCCCGGGACAGGGAGGGGGTACACAGATACGCAGTATTTT

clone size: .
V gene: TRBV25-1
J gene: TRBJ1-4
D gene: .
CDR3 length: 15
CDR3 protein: CASSDPGRGNEKLFF
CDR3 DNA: TGTGCCAGCAGTGATCCGGGAAGGGGGAATGAAAAACTGTTTTTT

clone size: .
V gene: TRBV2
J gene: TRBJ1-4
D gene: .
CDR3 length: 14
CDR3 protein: CASTAEAFNEKLFF
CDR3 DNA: TGTGCCAGCACCGCGGAGGCGTTTAATGAAAAACTGTTTTTT

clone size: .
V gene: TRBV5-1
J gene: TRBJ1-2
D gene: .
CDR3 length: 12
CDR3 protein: CASSLDGEGYTF
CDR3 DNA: TGCGCCAGCAGCTTGGACGGAGAGGGCTACACCTTC

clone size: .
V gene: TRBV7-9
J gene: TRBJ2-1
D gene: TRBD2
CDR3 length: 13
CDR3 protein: CASSVLAGIEQFF
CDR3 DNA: TGTGCCAGCAGCGTACTAGCGGGGATCGAGCAGTTCTTC

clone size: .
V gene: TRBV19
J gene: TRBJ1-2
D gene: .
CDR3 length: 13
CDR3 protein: CASSIAGAYGYTF
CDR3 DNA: TGTGCCAGTAGTATCGCAGGGGCCTATGGCTACACCTTC

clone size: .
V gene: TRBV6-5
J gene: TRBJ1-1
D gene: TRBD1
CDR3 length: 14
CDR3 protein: CASSPNRGPTEAFF
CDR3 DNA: TGTGCCAGCAGTCCCAACAGGGGACCCACTGAAGCTTTCTTT

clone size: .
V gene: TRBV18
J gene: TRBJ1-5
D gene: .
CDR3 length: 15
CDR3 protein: CASSPLGGDGQPQHF
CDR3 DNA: TGTGCCAGCTCACCGTTAGGGGGAGATGGTCAGCCCCAGCATTTT

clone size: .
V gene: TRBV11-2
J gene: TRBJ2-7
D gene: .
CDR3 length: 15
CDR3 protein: CASSPAGTGSYEQYF
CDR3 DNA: TGTGCCAGCAGCCCCGCCGGGACTGGTTCCTACGAGCAGTACTTC

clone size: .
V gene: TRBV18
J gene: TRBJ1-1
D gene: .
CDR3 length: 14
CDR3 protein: CASSPGPMGTEAFF
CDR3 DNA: TGTGCCAGCTCACCGGGCCCCATGGGCACTGAAGCTTTCTTT

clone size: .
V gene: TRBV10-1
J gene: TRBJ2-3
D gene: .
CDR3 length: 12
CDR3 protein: CASSEREDTQYF
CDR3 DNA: TGCGCCAGCAGTGAACGGGAAGATACGCAGTATTTT

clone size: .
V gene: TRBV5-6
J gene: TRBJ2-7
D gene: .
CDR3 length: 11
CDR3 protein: CASSLLDEQYF
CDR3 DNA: TGTGCCAGCAGCTTGTTGGACGAGCAGTACTTC

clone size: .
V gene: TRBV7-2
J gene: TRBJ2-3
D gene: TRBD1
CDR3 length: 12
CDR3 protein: CASSPQGDTQYF
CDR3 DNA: TGTGCCAGCAGCCCACAGGGGGATACGCAGTATTTT

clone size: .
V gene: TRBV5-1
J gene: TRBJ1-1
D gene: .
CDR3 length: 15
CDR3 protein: CASSSSTGPGTEAFF
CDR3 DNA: TGCGCCAGCAGCTCTTCGACAGGACCGGGCACTGAAGCTTTCTTT

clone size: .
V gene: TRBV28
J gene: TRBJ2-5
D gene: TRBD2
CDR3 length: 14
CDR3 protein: CASRSGGSQETQYF
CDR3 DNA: TGTGCCAGCAGATCGGGAGGCAGCCAAGAGACCCAGTACTTC

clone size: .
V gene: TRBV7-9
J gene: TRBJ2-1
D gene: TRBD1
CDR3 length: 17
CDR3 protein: CASSLGTGGSTGNEQFF
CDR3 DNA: TGTGCCAGCAGCTTAGGGACAGGGGGATCCACCGGGAATGAGCAGTTCTTC

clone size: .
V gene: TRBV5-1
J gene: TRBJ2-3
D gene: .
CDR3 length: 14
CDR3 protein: CASSLAPRTDTQYF
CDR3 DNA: TGCGCCAGCAGCTTGGCCCCACGCACAGATACGCAGTATTTT

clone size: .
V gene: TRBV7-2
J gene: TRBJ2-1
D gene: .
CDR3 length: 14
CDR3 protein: CASSLGVTYNEQFF
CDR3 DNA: TGTGCCAGCAGCTTAGGCGTTACGTACAATGAGCAGTTCTTC

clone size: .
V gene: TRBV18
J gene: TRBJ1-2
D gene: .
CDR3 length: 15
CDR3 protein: CASSLRDIFNYGYTF
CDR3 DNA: TGTGCCAGCTCACTCCGGGACATTTTTAACTATGGCTACACCTTC

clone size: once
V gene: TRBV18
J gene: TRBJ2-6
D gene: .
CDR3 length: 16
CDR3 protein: CASSKGRGGGANVLTF
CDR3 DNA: TGTGCCAGCTCCAAAGGGCGGGGCGGCGGGGCCAACGTCCTGACTTTC

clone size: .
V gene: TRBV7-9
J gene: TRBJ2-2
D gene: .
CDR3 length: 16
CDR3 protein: CASSLALGGNTGELFF
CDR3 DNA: TGTGCCAGCAGCTTAGCGCTGGGGGGGAACACCGGGGAGCTGTTTTTT